The present T cell receptor (beta chain) was sequenced within a study of CD8 T cells in Susac syndrome. Random hexamers served to reverse transcribe roughly 0.5 to 1 ug RNA. Amplification of TCR beta CDR3 used immunoSEQ multiplex PCR across 54 Vbeta and 13 Jbeta. MiXCR was run by TCRdb on the immunoSEQ multiplex PCR reads, yielding one entry per CDR3 protein. This repertoire shows roughly 200,000 distinct CDR3 sequences, approximately 95% found once; its top ten account for 0.082%. CD8+ and CD4+ T cells from blood underwent TCR beta sequencing. The ends were cut back, 4 bases at V and 8 bases at J, with 19 bases in the middle. This CDR3 is 15 amino acids long. Germline loops: CDR1 LGHDT, CDR2 YNNKEL (reference sequence).

Sequencing input: CD4+ T cells from PBMCs. The chain carries TRBV3-1 and TRBJ2-3; D possibly matches TRBD1 or TRBD2 (5 bases each). This sequence was found in a human donor with multiple sclerosis. CDR3 sequence (DNA): TGTGCCAGCAGCCCGCTCGTGGGACCCGCGGGTACGCAGTATTTT. Translated, it gives CASSPLVGPAGTQYF.